The rows below give T cell receptor beta chains drawn from one sample of a study of T cell changes during pregnancy in multiple sclerosis. The data were produced by immunoSEQ multiplex PCR, yet TCRdb's version contains in-frame clones alone and is incomplete. The sample consists of roughly 53,000 clones, around 94% of them appearing once. This specimen consisted of CD4+ T cells from peripheral blood mononuclear cells, obtained in the third trimester of pregnancy. The source of these receptors is a female donor with multiple sclerosis, enrolled in a pregnancy study. The CDR3 runs from the conserved cysteine through the conserved F or W. The D gene is left open where the match is weak. Clone size is not always given. Where it is, it says once, few, many or a class for expanded clones.

J | size | D | V | DNA | CDR3
TRBJ2-2 | NA | TRBD1 | TRBV5-1 | TGCGCCAGCAGTTACACAGGGGGTACCGGGGAGCTGTTTTTT | CASSYTGGTGELFF
TRBJ2-2 | NA | NA | TRBV7-2 | TGTGCCAGCAGCTTAGAAGGGGTTGCGAGTTTCACCGGGGAGCTGTTTTTT | CASSLEGVASFTGELFF
TRBJ2-2 | NA | TRBD1 | TRBV5-4 | TGTGCCAGCAGCCCCGGACAGGGGCACGGGGAGCTGTTTTTT | CASSPGQGHGELFF
TRBJ2-1 | NA | TRBD2 | TRBV27 | TGTGCCAGCAGTTTATGGTCTAGCGGGACATCCTACAATGAGCAGTTCTTC | CASSLWSSGTSYNEQFF
TRBJ2-4 | NA | NA | TRBV7-9 | TGTGCCAGCAGCTTAGGGAGCAGCAACATTCAGTACTTC | CASSLGSSNIQYF
TRBJ1-1 | NA | TRBD1 | TRBV19 | TGTGCCAGTAGTTTGGGACAGGGGTTCACTGAAGCTTTCTTT | CASSLGQGFTEAFF
TRBJ2-6 | once | NA | TRBV25-1 | TGTGCCAGCAGCAAAATTAGATCTGGGGCCAACGTCCTGACTTTC | CASSKIRSGANVLTF
TRBJ2-2 | NA | NA | TRBV5-6 | TGTGCCAGCAGCCTTCCTATGGGCGCGAACACCGGGGAGCTGTTTTTT | CASSLPMGANTGELFF
TRBJ2-1 | NA | TRBD2 | TRBV7-2 | TGTGCCAGCAGCTCGGGACTAGCGGGCTCAAGCTCCTACAATGAGCAGTTCTTC | CASSSGLAGSSSYNEQFF
TRBJ2-3 | NA | TRBD2 | TRBV7-9 | TGTGCCAGCAGCTTAGAACTAGCGGGAGGGCCAGATACGCAGTATTTT | CASSLELAGGPDTQYF
TRBJ1-1 | NA | NA | TRBV5-1 | TGCGCCAGCAGCGTGGGTATGAACACTGAAGCTTTCTTT | CASSVGMNTEAFF
TRBJ2-5 | NA | TRBD1 | TRBV5-6 | TGTGCCAGCACCGGAGACAGGGCAGAGACCCAGTACTTC | CASTGDRAETQYF
TRBJ2-1 | NA | TRBD2 | TRBV9 | TGTGCCAGCAGCGTCCGGACTAGCGGGAGCTCCTTTTACAATGAGCAGTTCTTC | CASSVRTSGSSFYNEQFF
TRBJ2-7 | once | TRBD2 | TRBV5-6 | TGTGCCAGCAGCTTGTGGGTCTGGGCTAGCGGGCGAAATGAGTACTTC | CASSLWVWASGRNEYF
TRBJ1-1 | NA | NA | TRBV6-6 | TGTGCCAGCAGTACCTTAGAGGGTCCAGCTGAAGCTTTCTTT | CASSTLEGPAEAFF
TRBJ1-2 | NA | TRBD1 | TRBV10-2 | TGCGCCAGCAGTGAGACAGGGGGCGGATACGGCTACACCTTC | CASSETGGGYGYTF
TRBJ2-3 | NA | NA | TRBV28 | TGTGCCAGCAGTTTATCCAGACAGAAGACGCAGTATTTT | CASSLSRQKTQYF
TRBJ2-2 | NA | NA | TRBV18 | TGTGCCAGCGTACCGGGACAGAACACCGGGGAGCTGTTTTTT | CASVPGQNTGELFF
TRBJ2-7 | NA | NA | TRBV28 | TGTGCCAGCAGGGGAGATGAGTTTCGCGAGCAGTACTTC | CASRGDEFREQYF
TRBJ2-1 | NA | NA | TRBV2 | TGTGCCAGCAGTGGTATGGACGGGGGAGAGCGGTTCTTC | CASSGMDGGERFF
TRBJ2-1 | NA | NA | TRBV20-1 | TGCAGTGCCAGTCCGGGGAATGAGCAGTTCTTC | CSASPGNEQFF